This T cell receptor beta chain was sequenced in a study of Tregs in tolerant kidney transplant recipients. Study-level points and caveats: Biological reproducibility was not directly addressed, but technical replication error appeared minimal. Tregs expanded with activated donor B cells seemed most donor-specific.

Remarks on this clone: The antigen is undetermined.

Some clones are missing from TCRdb's copy, which holds only in-frame ones; the method was immunoSEQ multiplex PCR. The table lists around 50,000 clones, about 83% of them singletons. Germline V CDR1 and CDR2: SNHLY, FYNNEI. This CDR3 comprises 13 residues. The trim removed 5 bases at V and 7 bases at J, leaving 5 bases unmatched. Unstimulated Tregs (CD4+CD25+CD127-) and CD4+CD25- non-Tregs were sorted from PBMCs. The sequence derives from a human donor in good health. The chain uses TRBV2 and TRBJ2-1, with 7 positions matching TRBD1. The sequencing sample was made of CD4+ T cells from blood. CDR3 sequence: CASSKRDSNEQFF. DNA of the CDR3: TGTGCCAGCAGTAAACGGGACAGTAATGAGCAGTTCTTC. The full variable domain, completed using reference TRBV2 and TRBJ2-1, is EPEVTQTPSHQVTQMGQEVILRCVPISNHLYFYWYRQILGQKVEFLVSFYNNEISEKSEIFDDQFSVERPDGSNFTLKIRSTKLEDSAMYFCASSKRDSNEQFFGPGTRLTVL.